This TCR beta chain was sequenced during a study of response to subunit inactivated influenza vaccine. General observations from the study: Few additional T cells are recruited per seasonal influenza vaccination, authors suggested.

This clonotype was seen only a few times. The antigen is undetermined. TCRdb recomputed calls from the RT-PCR reads with MiXCR, one row per CDR3 protein. The sample shows about 480,000 distinct CDR3 sequences, approximately 13% of them seen only once. Trimming took off 2 bases at V and 1 base at J, with 3 bases between the two ends. Germline V CDR1 and CDR2: LGHDT, YNNKEL (reference sequence). The CDR3 spans 13 residues. Sequencing was performed on PBMCs from blood, taken roughly 46 days after vaccination. This sequence was found in a man aged 45 to 65 who received an inactivated influenza vaccine. The J gene is TRBJ1-3, the V gene TRBV3-1; no clear D. Written as DNA, the CDR3 is TGTGCCAGCAGCCAACTTTCTGGAAACACCATATATTTT. Amino acid sequence: CASSQLSGNTIYF.